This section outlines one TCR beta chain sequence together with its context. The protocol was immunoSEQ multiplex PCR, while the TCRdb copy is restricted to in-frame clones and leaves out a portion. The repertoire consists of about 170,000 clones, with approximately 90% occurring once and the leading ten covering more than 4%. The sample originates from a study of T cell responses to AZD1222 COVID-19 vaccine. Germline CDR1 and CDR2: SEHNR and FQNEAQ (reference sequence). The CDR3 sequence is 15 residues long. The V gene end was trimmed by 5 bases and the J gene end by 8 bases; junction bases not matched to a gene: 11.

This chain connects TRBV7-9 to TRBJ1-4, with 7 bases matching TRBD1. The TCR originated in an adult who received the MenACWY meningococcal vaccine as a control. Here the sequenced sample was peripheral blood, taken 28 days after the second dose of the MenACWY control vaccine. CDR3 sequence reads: CASSPRSGGGEKLFF. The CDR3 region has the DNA TGTGCCAGCAGCCCCAGATCAGGGGGAGGGGAAAAACTGTTTTTT.